One sample yielded the 27 T cell receptor beta chains listed below, sequenced in a study of identical twins. TCRdb used MiXCR to reprocess the 5' RACE reads, holding one entry per CDR3 protein. The sample lists 1,800,000 or so distinct CDR3 sequences, 32% occurring once. The sequenced sample consisted of cord blood. The receptor source for this set is a newborn girl in good health.

This clonotype has at least ten counts. J is TRBJ1-2 and V is TRBV2; 11 nucleotides agree with TRBD1. V gave up 4 bases and J gave up 3 bases; unmatched junction bases: 1. In germline, CDR1 is SNHLY, CDR2 FYNNEI. The CDR3 sequence is 14 residues long. The CDR3 DNA reads as TGTGCCAGCAGTGGGACAGGGGGCGACTATGGCTACACCTTC. Protein: CASSGTGGDYGYTF.

The sample holds a few counts of this clonotype. The genes are TRBV12-3 or TRBV12-4 and TRBJ1-5, with D hard to call. The CDR3 extends over 13 amino acids. With 4 bases removed from V and 7 bases from J, the gap between germline ends came to 11 bases. The DNA of the CDR3 is TGTGCCAGCAGTTACAAGGGTTCCCAGCCCCAGCATTTT. Translating it yields CASSYKGSQPQHF.

This clonotype has more than one count but fewer than ten. The chain combines TRBV5-5 with TRBJ2-1; the match to TRBD2 covers 7 bases. CDR3 length equals 14 residues. Germline V gene data show CDR1 as SGHKS and CDR2 as YYEKEE (reference sequence). V shed 3 bases, J shed 6 bases, and the junction held 6 bases outside the gene matches. CDR3 DNA sequence: TGTGCCAGCAGCTCACCGGGACTATCCAATGAGCAGTTCTTC. Its protein is CASSSPGLSNEQFF.

The genes are TRBV20-1 and TRBJ2-3; TRBD2 matches 12 bases. This CDR3 comprises 16 residues. CDR1 and CDR2 from the germline V gene are DFQATT and SNEGSKA (reference sequence). J lost 3 bases, V lost 6 bases, and 10 bases had no gene match. In nucleotides, the CDR3 is TGCAGTGCCACGCCTAGCGGGGGGGCCGGGACAGATACGCAGTATTTT. It encodes CSATPSGGAGTDTQYF.

For the CDR3, the DNA is TGTGCCAGCAGCCAAGACAAGACTAGCCTAAGCACAGATACGCAGTATTTT. Translating it yields CASSQDKTSLSTDTQYF. The chain combines TRBV3-1 with TRBJ2-3; 7 bases are a match to TRBD2. Germline trimming cut 0 bases from V and 0 bases from J; bases unmatched to any gene: 6. CDR1 LGHDT and CDR2 YNNKEL come from the germline V gene (reference sequence). This CDR3 comprises 17 residues.

In this sample, this clonotype turned up a few times. The CDR3 here is CASSRLRTGPTDTQYF. The CDR3 nucleotides read TGTGCCAGCAGCCGCCTTCGGACAGGTCCCACAGATACGCAGTATTTT. The V gene is TRBV4-2, the J gene TRBJ2-3; 7 positions match TRBD1. The V segment lost 4 bases and the J segment 2 bases; nucleotides outside the gene matches: 9. Germline V CDR1 and CDR2: LGHNA, YNFKEQ. This CDR3 contains 16 residues.

The chain couples TRBV12-3 or TRBV12-4 to TRBJ1-5; D perhaps matches TRBD1 (5 bases). There are 14 residues in the CDR3. V was cut by 7 bases and J by 6 bases, with 16 bases left in between. CDR3: CASTKVRGSQPQHF. In DNA form, the CDR3 reads TGTGCCAGCACCAAAGTAAGGGGAAGTCAGCCCCAGCATTTT.

This chain's CDR3 is CASSEDSLSNQPQHF. The CDR3 bases are TGTGCCAGCAGTGAAGACAGCCTCAGCAATCAGCCCCAGCATTTT. V is TRBV2 and J is TRBJ1-5; D remains unclear. Germline V gene data show CDR1 as SNHLY and CDR2 as FYNNEI. The CDR3 has 15 amino acids. Trimming removed 1 base at V and 1 base at J, with 8 bases between.

The rearrangement joins TRBV5-4 to TRBJ2-1; TRBD2 matches 15 bases. The CDR3 has 16 amino acids. Germline V lookup: CDR1 SGHNT, CDR2 YYREEE (reference sequence). V shed 4 bases and J 10 bases; nucleotides not matched to a gene: 9. The CDR3 is CASSPGLAGGEDEQFF. As DNA, the CDR3 is TGTGCCAGCAGCCCGGGACTAGCGGGAGGTGAAGACGAGCAGTTCTTC. The full variable domain, rest sourced from reference TRBV5-4 and TRBJ2-1, is ETGVTQSPTHLIKTRGQQVTLRCSSQSGHNTVSWYQQALGQGPQFIFQYYREEENGRGNFPPRFSGLQFPNYSSELNVNALELDDSALYLCASSPGLAGGEDEQFFGPGTRLTVL.

The chain joins TRBV27 to TRBJ1-5; D might be TRBD1 (6 bases). V was clipped by 7 bases and J by 2 bases, with 9 bases between them. The CDR3 sequence is 13 residues long. The germline V gene encodes CDR1 MNHEY and CDR2 SMNVEV (reference sequence). The CDR3 DNA reads TGTGCCAGCAAGGGGGGGCGCAATCAGCCCCAGCATTTT. Translation: CASKGGRNQPQHF.

This clonotype has more than one count but fewer than ten. J is TRBJ1-2 and V is TRBV6-1; D gene ambiguous. CDR1 and CDR2 (germline): MNHNS, SASEGT. V was shortened by 8 bases and J by 5 bases, with 18 bases between the two germline ends. The CDR3 has 14 amino acids. CDR3 in amino acids: CASSCYCTAYGYTF. The CDR3 DNA reads TGTGCCAGCTCGTGTTATTGTACGGCGTATGGCTACACCTTC.

Turning to this clonotype: At one end the junction does not follow the germline gene, possibly because of a read error. This chain joins TRBV20-1 and TRBJ2-3, with 14 positions matching TRBD2. Germline CDR1 DFQATT, CDR2 SNEGSKA (reference sequence). The CDR3 is 16 residues long. CDR3 residues: CSARSGTSGSTGTQYF. The CDR3 DNA sequence: TGCAGTGCTAGATCCGGGACTAGCGGGAGCACAGGTACGCAGTATTTT.

This clonotype occurred once. This chain uses TRBV6-1 with TRBJ2-1; TRBD2 is a possible D gene (5 bases). The CDR3 runs to 12 residues. The germline gives CDR1 MNHNS, CDR2 SASEGT. V was pared by 7 bases and J by 6 bases, with 10 bases between. Written as DNA, the CDR3 is TGTGCCAGCATCGGACTCCTCAATGAGCAGTTCTTC. Its protein product is CASIGLLNEQFF.

Many counts were recorded for this clonotype. The CDR3 protein is CSAGGLASEQYF. CDR3 DNA: TGCAGTGCTGGGGGACTAGCGAGCGAGCAGTACTTC. V usage is TRBV20-1 and J usage is TRBJ2-7; 10 nucleotides agree with TRBD2. CDR3 length: 12 amino acids. The V segment lost 5 bases and the J segment 6 bases; nucleotides outside the gene matches: 4. Germline assignment: CDR1 DFQATT and CDR2 SNEGSKA (reference sequence).

Regarding this clonotype: At one of its ends the junction is not consistent with the germline gene, which may arise from a read error. V gene TRBV25-1 combines with J gene TRBJ2-7, with 10 bases matching TRBD1. CDR1 MGHDK and CDR2 SYGVNS come from the germline V gene. The CDR3 sequence is 15 residues long. The CDR3 DNA follows: TGTGCCAGCAGTGACCGGGACAGGGGCTCCTGCGAGCAGTACTTC. This sequence encodes CASSDRDRGSCEQYF.

In its sample, this clonotype was seen a few times. The CDR3 protein is CASSQAAGETQYF. CDR3 sequence (DNA): TGTGCCAGCAGCCAAGCGGCAGGAGAGACCCAGTACTTC. The chain couples TRBV7-9 to TRBJ2-5, with D possibly TRBD2 on 5 matching bases. Germline-derived CDR1 and CDR2 are SEHNR and FQNEAQ (reference sequence). The CDR3 extends over 13 amino acids. V was trimmed by 5 bases and J by 4 bases, leaving 11 bases between them.

This clonotype occurred a few times. The chain links TRBV11-2 to TRBJ2-1, with D tentatively TRBD2 (6 bases). The V gene's germline CDR1 is SGHAT and CDR2 FQNNGV. With 3 bases removed from V and 4 bases from J, the gap between germline ends came to 16 bases. CDR3 size: 16 residues. CDR3: CASSLLSGVSYNEQFF. The CDR3 bases are TGTGCCAGCAGCTTGCTCTCGGGGGTATCATACAATGAGCAGTTCTTC.

The chain joins TRBV5-1 to TRBJ2-1; 8 nucleotides line up with TRBD2. The CDR3 has 17 residues. CDR1 is SGHRS, CDR2 YFSETQ, per germline. With 0 bases clipped from V and 4 bases from J, the junction kept 9 bases outside the gene matches. The CDR3 nucleotides read TGCGCCAGCAGCTTGGGGATGATTAGCGGGATTTACAATGAGCAGTTCTTC. It specifies CASSLGMISGIYNEQFF.

This clonotype was recorded a few times. Since a much larger clone is just one base distant, this may be a read error. The chain links TRBV10-3 to TRBJ1-2; D ambiguous. CDR1 and CDR2 (germline): ENHRY, SYGVKD. There are 12 residues in the CDR3. Trimming shortened V by 3 bases and J by 4 bases, and 6 bases separated the two germline ends. The DNA of the CDR3 is TGTGCCATCAGTGACAAGGGCTATGGCTACACCTTC. Translation: CAISDKGYGYTF.

V and J are TRBV20-1 and TRBJ2-3; 8 nucleotides line up with TRBD2. This CDR3 is 17 amino acids long. Germline loops: CDR1 DFQATT, CDR2 SNEGSKA (reference sequence). With V trimmed by 1 base and J by 5 bases, 14 bases remained unmatched. CDR3 sequence reads: CSARAPLGREAGDTQYF. The CDR3 DNA reads as TGCAGTGCTAGAGCCCCTCTAGGGCGGGAGGCAGGAGATACGCAGTATTTT.

This chain uses TRBV25-1 with TRBJ2-1, with D perhaps TRBD2 (5 bases). Germline CDR1 is MGHDK and CDR2 is SYGVNS. This CDR3 has 16 amino acids. Trimming shortened V by 3 bases and J by 0 bases, and 12 bases separated the two germline ends. The CDR3 here is CASSETKPSSYNEQFF. In nucleotides, the CDR3 is TGTGCCAGCAGTGAGACTAAGCCGAGCTCCTACAATGAGCAGTTCTTC.

The rearrangement links TRBV24-1 to TRBJ1-1; D is unclear. The V gene's germline CDR1 is KGHDR and CDR2 SFDVKD. The CDR3 has 16 residues. V gave up 4 bases and J gave up 0 bases, with 14 bases separating them. CDR3 coding DNA: TGTGCCACCAGTGACCTCCAACCCGGATTGAACACTGAAGCTTTCTTT. Its protein product is CATSDLQPGLNTEAFF.

J is TRBJ1-6 and V is TRBV4-1, with D possibly TRBD1 on 5 matching bases. CDR1 MGHRA and CDR2 YSYEKL come from the germline V gene. The V end lost 2 bases, the J end lost 0 bases, and 17 bases lay between the germline ends. The CDR3 is made up of 19 amino acids. This CDR3 is CASSQQAVVDSSYNSPLHF. CDR3 sequence (DNA): TGCGCCAGCAGCCAACAAGCTGTAGTCGACAGCTCCTATAATTCACCCCTCCACTTT.

This clonotype came up a few times. This chain connects TRBV27 to TRBJ1-2; a weak D match, TRBD1 (5 bases). This CDR3 contains 13 residues. V shed 0 bases and J shed 8 bases, with 10 bases lying between them. Germline CDR1 MNHEY, CDR2 SMNVEV (reference sequence). The CDR3 bases are TGTGCCAGCAGTTTATCCAGGGTGGACGGCTACACCTTC. Translated: CASSLSRVDGYTF.

This sequence joins TRBV13 and TRBJ2-7, with 11 nucleotides matching TRBD2. With 3 bases clipped from V and 5 bases from J, the junction kept 6 bases outside the gene matches. Germline V gives CDR1 PRHDT, CDR2 FYEKMQ (reference sequence). This CDR3 is built from 15 residues. As DNA, the CDR3 is TGTGCCAGCAGCTTTGCTAGCGGGAGGTTCCACGAGCAGTACTTC. Encoded protein: CASSFASGRFHEQYF.

This clonotype came up a few times. The chain employs TRBV28 and TRBJ2-4, with a weak D call TRBD2 (7 bases). The J call may be in error: the DNA end matches TRBJ2-7 better. This CDR3 contains 16 residues. Germline V CDR1 and CDR2: MDHEN, SYDVKM. In DNA, the CDR3 is TGTGCCAGCAGTTTCTCGAGCGGCGGGGGCCTCTACGAGCAGTACTTC. Its translation is CASSFSSGGGLYEQYF.

V gene TRBV6-5 combines with J gene TRBJ1-2; tentative D call: TRBD1 (5 bases). V lost 7 bases and J 4 bases, leaving 16 bases between the germline ends. The germline V gene has CDR1 MNHEY and CDR2 SVGAGI. The CDR3 runs 14 residues. The CDR3 is CASNRNSGAYGYTF. In DNA form, the CDR3 reads TGTGCCAGCAACCGAAATTCCGGGGCCTATGGCTACACCTTC.